This TCR beta chain derives from a study of monozygotic twins with inflammatory bowel disease. Findings and limits, study-wide: Healthy co-twins, by inverse Simpson, had higher TCRbeta diversity than their siblings with IBD.

Eight distinct reactions (per sample) were used to make the cDNA. The UMIs carried a 6-nucleotide sample barcode, and they were added by template switching. TCRdb reanalyzed the 5' RACE reads and collapses them to one entry per CDR3 protein, without DNA. Its table records some 160,000 distinct CDR3 sequences. The germline gives CDR1 DFQATT, CDR2 SNEGSKA (reference sequence). The CDR3 covers 13 residues. Comments on this clonotype: The antigen remains unidentified.

Sequencing was performed on blood. The rearrangement uses TRBV20-1 and TRBJ2-3; the TRBD2 assignment by TCRdb is unverifiable without DNA. This clonotype was sampled from a human donor with ulcerative colitis or Crohn's disease, or a healthy co-twin of an affected twin (not recorded which). The CDR3 sequence: CSPSSGSTDTQYF.